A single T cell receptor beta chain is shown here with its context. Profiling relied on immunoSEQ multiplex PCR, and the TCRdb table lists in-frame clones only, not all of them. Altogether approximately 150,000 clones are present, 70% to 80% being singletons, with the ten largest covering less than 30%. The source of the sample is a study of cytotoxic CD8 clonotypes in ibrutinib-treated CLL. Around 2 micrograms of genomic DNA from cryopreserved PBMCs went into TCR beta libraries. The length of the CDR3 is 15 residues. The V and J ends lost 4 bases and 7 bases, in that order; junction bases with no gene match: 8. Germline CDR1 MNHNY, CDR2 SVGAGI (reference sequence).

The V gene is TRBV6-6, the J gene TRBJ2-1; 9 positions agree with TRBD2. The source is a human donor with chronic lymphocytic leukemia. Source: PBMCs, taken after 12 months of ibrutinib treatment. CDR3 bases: TGTGCCAGCAGTTCGCGGGGGGGCCCCTTGAATGAGCAGTTCTTC. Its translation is CASSSRGGPLNEQFF.